Listed below are T cell receptor beta chains from one sample, sequenced in a study of neurological immune-mediated disorders. TCRdb reprocessed the 5' RACE reads via MiXCR and lists one record per CDR3 protein. The data contain tens of thousands of distinct CDR3 sequences, roughly 2.5% of them singletons. The sample consisted of PBMCs. Receptor source: a man between 50 and 59 years old with multiple sclerosis. Both conserved end residues are part of each CDR3. The D gene is left open where the match is weak. Clone size is given as once, few or many counts, or a class when the clone is expanded.

d_gene	abundance	j_gene	v_gene	CDR3aa	CDR3nt
.	many	TRBJ2-3	TRBV7-9	CASSRGVPGDTQYF	TGTGCCAGCAGCAGGGGGGTTCCCGGGGATACGCAGTATTTT
.	many	TRBJ1-2	TRBV12-3/TRBV12-4	CASKGDYYGYTF	TGTGCCAGCAAGGGGGATTACTATGGCTACACCTTC
TRBD1	many	TRBJ2-3	TRBV5-6	CASSFPGGADTQYF	TGTGCCAGCAGCTTCCCAGGGGGAGCAGATACGCAGTATTTT
.	many	TRBJ1-1	TRBV9	CASNRVLNTEAFF	TGTGCATCTAACAGGGTCCTGAACACTGAAGCTTTCTTT
TRBD1	many	TRBJ1-2	TRBV29-1	CSAPGQGNYGYTF	TGCAGCGCACCGGGACAGGGGAACTATGGCTACACCTTC
.	many	TRBJ2-3	TRBV14	CASSQFSVSTDTQYF	TGTGCCAGCAGCCAATTCTCCGTAAGCACAGATACGCAGTATTTT
TRBD1	many	TRBJ1-2	TRBV7-8	CASSDGTGGYGYTF	TGTGCCAGCAGCGACGGGACAGGGGGGTATGGCTACACCTTC
TRBD1	many	TRBJ1-5	TRBV6-2/TRBV6-3	CASSSPQTGGNQPQHF	TGTGCCAGCAGTTCCCCACAGACAGGGGGGAATCAGCCCCAGCATTTT
.	many	TRBJ1-2	TRBV25-1	CASSEGIGTYGYTF	TGTGCCAGCAGTGAGGGTATAGGGACCTATGGCTACACCTTC
.	many	TRBJ1-1	TRBV30	CAWRRGGNTEAFF	TGTGCCTGGAGGCGTGGGGGGAACACTGAAGCTTTCTTT
.	many	TRBJ2-7	TRBV30	CAWSAGNHYEQYF	TGTGCCTGGAGTGCCGGGAACCACTACGAGCAGTACTTC
TRBD2	many	TRBJ2-7	TRBV5-5	CASSLSGGENYEQYF	TGTGCCAGCAGCTTGTCCGGGGGGGAGAACTACGAGCAGTACTTC
.	many	TRBJ2-7	TRBV7-2	CASSFGTYEQYF	TGTGCCAGCAGCTTCGGGACCTACGAGCAGTACTTC
.	many	TRBJ2-7	TRBV28	CASSRTDTTYEQYF	TGTGCCAGCAGTCGAACTGACACAACCTACGAGCAGTACTTC
.	many	TRBJ2-7	TRBV6-2/TRBV6-3	CASSYSTYEQYF	TGTGCCAGCAGTTACTCGACCTACGAGCAGTACTTC
TRBD1	many	TRBJ2-7	TRBV29-1	CSVGDSGQGTFDEQYF	TGCAGCGTTGGAGATTCCGGACAGGGGACTTTTGACGAGCAGTACTTC
TRBD1	many	TRBJ1-5	TRBV5-1	CASSWGTGGQPQHF	TGCGCCAGCAGCTGGGGGACAGGGGGTCAGCCCCAGCATTTT